This T cell receptor (beta chain) came from a study of blood T cell repertoires in COVID-19. Across the whole study: COVID-19 samples, acute and convalescent, were from the United States, Italy and Spain. The analysed material was cDNA or gDNA that came from T cells, B-cell-depleted T cells, or PBMCs.

Study processing details: Amplified reference gene primers provided the basis for estimating nucleated cell counts. TCRdb's table, derived via immunoSEQ multiplex PCR, lists solely in-frame clones and lacks some. Clone size and the V and J calls come from that table; the DNA yielded D and trimming. The top ten hold 0.94% of the sample, which has a few hundred thousand clones, approximately 91% seen once. What was sequenced was peripheral blood. The receptor was derived from a woman in her forties who had recovered from COVID-19.

The chain's CDR3 is CASSLASGRSGEQYF. The CDR3 region has the DNA TGTGCCAGCAGCTTAGCCAGCGGGAGATCGGGGGAGCAGTACTTC. The V gene is TRBV7-6, the J gene TRBJ2-7; 8 positions match TRBD2. This CDR3 comprises 15 residues. V gave up 0 bases and J gave up 7 bases; unmatched junction bases: 8. CDR1 is SGHVS, CDR2 FNYEAQ, per germline.